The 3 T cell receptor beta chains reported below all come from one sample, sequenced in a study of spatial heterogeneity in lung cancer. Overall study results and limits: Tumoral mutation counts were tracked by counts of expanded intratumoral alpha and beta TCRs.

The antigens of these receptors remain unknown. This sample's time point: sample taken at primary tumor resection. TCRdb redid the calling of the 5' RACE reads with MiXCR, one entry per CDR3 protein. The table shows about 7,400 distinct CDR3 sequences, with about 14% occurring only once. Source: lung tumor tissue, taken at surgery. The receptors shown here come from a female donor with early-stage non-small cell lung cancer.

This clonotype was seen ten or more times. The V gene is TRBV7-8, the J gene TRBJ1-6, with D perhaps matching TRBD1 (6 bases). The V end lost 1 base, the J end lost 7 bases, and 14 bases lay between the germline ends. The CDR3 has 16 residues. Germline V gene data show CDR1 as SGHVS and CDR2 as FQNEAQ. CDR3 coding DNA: TGTGCCAGCAGCTTAGAACCCAGGGGTCGGAATTCACCCCTCCACTTT. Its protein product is CASSLEPRGRNSPLHF.

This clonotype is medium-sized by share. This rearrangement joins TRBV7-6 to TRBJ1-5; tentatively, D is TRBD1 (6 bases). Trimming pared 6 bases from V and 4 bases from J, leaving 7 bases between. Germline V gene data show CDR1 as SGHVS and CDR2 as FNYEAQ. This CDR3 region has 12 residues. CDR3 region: CASRQGNQPQHF. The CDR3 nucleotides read TGTGCCAGCAGGCAGGGGAATCAGCCCCAGCATTTT.

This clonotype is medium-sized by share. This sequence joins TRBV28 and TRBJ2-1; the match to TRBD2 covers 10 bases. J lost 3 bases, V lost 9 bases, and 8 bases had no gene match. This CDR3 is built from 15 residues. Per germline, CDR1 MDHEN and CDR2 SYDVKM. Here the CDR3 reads CASALVAGGYNEQFF. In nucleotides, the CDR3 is TGTGCCAGTGCCTTGGTAGCGGGGGGCTACAATGAGCAGTTCTTC.